The 9 T cell receptor beta chains given below trace back to one sample, sequenced in a study of shared clonotypes between healthy human individuals. Measured with immunoSEQ multiplex PCR; TCRdb has only the in-frame clones, and not every one. Of some 95,000 clones listed, approximately 63% are singletons. Sequencing input: memory CD8+ T cells sorted from blood. The sample's subset: CD45RO+ cells pooled with CCR7-negative TemRA cells. The receptors here all came from a young man in good health.

With respect to this clone: A read error is likely here: a far larger clone is one base away. V and J are TRBV7-4 and TRBJ2-7; weak D call: TRBD2 (6 bases). CDR1 and CDR2 from the germline V gene are SGHVT and SQSDAQ. CDR3 size: 13 residues. Trimming pared 3 bases from V and 6 bases from J, leaving 12 bases between. The CDR3 DNA is TGTGCCAGCAGCTTCTTGGGAGCGGGCGAGCAGTACTTC. This sequence encodes CASSFLGAGEQYF. The full variable domain, rest sourced from reference TRBV7-4 and TRBJ2-7, is GAGVSQSPRYKVAKRGRDVALRCDSISGHVTLYWYRQTLGQGSEVLTYSQSDAQRDKSGRPSGRFSAERPERSVSTLKIQRTEQGDSAVYLCASSFLGAGEQYFGPGTRLTVT.

This clone was seen more than once but under ten times. Mismatch with germline at one junction end may stem from a read error. V usage is TRBV20-1 and J usage is TRBJ1-1, with D possibly TRBD1 on 5 matching bases. The CDR3 is 11 residues long. The germline V gene encodes CDR1 DFQATT and CDR2 SNEGSKA (reference sequence). CDR3 DNA: TGCAGTGTTAGACAGATGACTGAAGCTTTCTTT. This encodes CSVRQMTEAFF.

This chain joins TRBV5-1 and TRBJ2-7, with D hard to call. CDR3 length equals 14 residues. Between the trimmed V and J ends, which lost 4 bases and 7 bases, there was a span of 18 bases. The V gene's germline CDR1 is SGHRS and CDR2 YFSETQ. The CDR3 DNA is TGCGCCAGCAGCCCGGACGTCCCCATGGGGGAGCAGTACTTC. It specifies CASSPDVPMGEQYF.

This chain uses TRBV27 with TRBJ1-5; TRBD1 might be the D (6 bases). In germline, CDR1 is MNHEY, CDR2 SMNVEV (reference sequence). Trimming cost V 0 bases and J 5 bases, with 11 bases left between them. The CDR3 is 15 amino acids. CDR3 sequence: CASSLSDSPYQPQHF. The CDR3 region has the DNA TGTGCCAGCAGTTTATCGGACAGCCCGTATCAGCCCCAGCATTTT.

V is TRBV25-1 and J is TRBJ2-1; 9 bases map to TRBD1. The CDR3 spans 14 residues. The germline gives CDR1 MGHDK, CDR2 SYGVNS. With 5 bases clipped from V and 8 bases from J, the junction kept 7 bases outside the gene matches. The CDR3: CASSKQGARDEQFF. In DNA form, the CDR3 reads TGTGCCAGCAGTAAACAGGGGGCAAGGGATGAGCAGTTCTTC.

This clone turned up a few times. The chain combines TRBV2 with TRBJ2-1; D remains ambiguous. Trimming removed 1 base at V and 9 bases at J, with 22 bases between. Germline CDR1 reads SNHLY; CDR2 reads FYNNEI. CDR3 size: 17 residues. CDR3 sequence: CASSEEWGVLRVGEQFF. The CDR3 DNA reads TGTGCCAGCAGTGAAGAGTGGGGTGTATTAAGGGTGGGTGAGCAGTTCTTC.

The V and J genes are TRBV7-9 and TRBJ2-1; TRBD2 matches at 7 bases. The ends lost 5 bases at V and 9 bases at J; junction bases unmatched: 10. Germline loops: CDR1 SEHNR, CDR2 FQNEAQ (reference sequence). This CDR3 region has 14 residues. As DNA, the CDR3 is TGTGCCAGCAGCCCCCAGTGGGAGGGCGCTGAGCAGTTCTTC. It is translated as CASSPQWEGAEQFF.

The chain joins TRBV20-1 to TRBJ2-7; a possible D gene is TRBD2 (5 bases). V was cut by 7 bases and J by 3 bases, with 7 bases left in between. CDR1 and CDR2 (germline): DFQATT, SNEGSKA (reference sequence). The CDR3 length is 10 residues. The CDR3 loop is CSGGYYEQYF. As DNA, the CDR3 is TGCAGTGGAGGGTACTACGAGCAGTACTTC.

This sequence joins TRBV5-4 and TRBJ2-2; D uncertain. Germline assignment: CDR1 SGHNT and CDR2 YYREEE (reference sequence). V lost 4 bases, J lost 5 bases, and 9 bases lay in between. This CDR3 region has 13 residues. The CDR3 is CASSPYFTGELFF. For the CDR3, the DNA is TGTGCCAGCAGCCCGTACTTTACCGGGGAGCTGTTTTTT. The whole variable domain, filled in from reference TRBV5-4 and TRBJ2-2, reads ETGVTQSPTHLIKTRGQQVTLRCSSQSGHNTVSWYQQALGQGPQFIFQYYREEENGRGNFPPRFSGLQFPNYSSELNVNALELDDSALYLCASSPYFTGELFFGEGSRLTVL.